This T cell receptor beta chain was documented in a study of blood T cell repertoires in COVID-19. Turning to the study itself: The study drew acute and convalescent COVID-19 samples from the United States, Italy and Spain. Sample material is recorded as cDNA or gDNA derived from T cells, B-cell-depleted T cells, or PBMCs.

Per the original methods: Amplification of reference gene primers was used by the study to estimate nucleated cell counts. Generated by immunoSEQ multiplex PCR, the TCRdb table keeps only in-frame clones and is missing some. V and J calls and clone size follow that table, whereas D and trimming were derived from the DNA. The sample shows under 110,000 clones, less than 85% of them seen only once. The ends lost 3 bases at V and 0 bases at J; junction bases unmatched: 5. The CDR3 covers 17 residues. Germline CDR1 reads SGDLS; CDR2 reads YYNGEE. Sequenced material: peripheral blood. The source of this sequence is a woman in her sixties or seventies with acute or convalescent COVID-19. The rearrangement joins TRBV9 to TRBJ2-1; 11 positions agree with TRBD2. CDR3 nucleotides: TGTGCCAGCAGCGAATTCACTAGCGGGGGCTCCTACAATGAGCAGTTCTTC. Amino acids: CASSEFTSGGSYNEQFF.